This T cell receptor (beta chain) was captured in a study of cytomegalovirus exposure and HLA in healthy donors (dated by TCRdb to about 2017). Study-level background: In an earlier analysis of some 550 of the donors, 276 Gb of sequence data and roughly 100 million unique TCR beta sequences from 180 million or so T cells were reported. An early release covering about 600 HLA-typed donors comprised about 300 gigabases of sequencing data and around 80 million unique TCR sequences. The genetic ancestry cluster associated with self-reported Caucasian donors included 81% of the 350 to 500 genotyped donors. The study aimed to test whether signatures of past pathogen exposure could be identified by cataloging public T cell receptors. The T cell repertoires of around 670 subjects were profiled by immunosequencing and related to cytomegalovirus serostatus. In addition to the first cohort of roughly 670 subjects, a separate validation cohort of under 150 different subjects was used. To predict cytomegalovirus infection status, the study combined high-throughput TCR immunosequencing, statistical association of individual TCRs with disease status, and machine learning. In a later analysis, previously published TCR beta repertoires from more than 500 donors were re-analyzed and high-resolution HLA genotyping was added so that TCR occurrence patterns could be studied. The later analysis used no new phenotypic data to find candidate immune exposures, relying instead on TCR beta sequences and their occurrence across donors. An earlier analysis of around 540 of the donors applied high-throughput TCR beta sequencing to assess whether each TCR beta V gene segment acted as functional or pseudogenic. Donor age, sex, ethnicity and CMV serostatus were compiled together with the repertoire data. A later genetic analysis used genome-wide SNP genotypes for about 60% of the roughly 670 donors, treating that subset as a discovery cohort. All discovery cohort repertoires had been generated using a single sequencing platform. Both class I and class II loci were covered by HLA typing, at four-digit resolution. The number of donors typed differed by locus, with 629-630 for A, B, C, DRB1 and DQB1, roughly 520 for DQA1, about 610 for DPA1, and around 450 for DPB1. Roughly 5 DR-DQ haplotypes were handled as single units for association and clustering because linkage in the cohort was strong. Among about 360 genotyped donors of the cohort, an average of around 240,000 unique TCR beta nucleotide sequences were sequenced per donor, roughly 20% of them non-productive.

The cohort consisted of 600 or so healthy bone marrow donors. At the time of sampling, every cohort member was nominally healthy, though immune exposures that went unrecorded were likely present. The donor tested CMV seropositive and was one of the 289 seropositive cohort members. A peripheral blood sample was collected from each donor, and TCR beta sequencing was performed on peripheral blood mononuclear cells. The Qiagen DNeasy Blood Extraction Kit was used to extract genomic DNA from the blood cell samples. CDR1 and CDR2 were assigned from the germline V gene as KGHSH and LQKENI. There are 15 amino acids in the CDR3, from cysteine to phenylalanine inclusive. The retained sequence is limited to the CDR3, 45 bases, with the frame set at the first base. Cut back by 3 bases and 1 base, the V and J ends lie 7 bases apart. Concerning this clone itself: Its antigen is unknown. Per-nucleotide qualities are absent, and no much larger clonotype sits a single base away.

The library was made by the immunoSEQ multiplex PCR assay. For the multiplex PCR, a mixture combining 60 forward primers for TCR Vbeta segments and 13 reverse primers for TCR Jbeta segments was used. The CDR3 region of rearranged TCR beta genes was amplified from genomic DNA by a multiplex PCR assay. On the Illumina HiSeq System, the amplified TCR beta libraries were sequenced as 87-base-pair reads. The study's own analysis went as follows. Across the 600 to 700 repertoires, a later analysis counted 78 million or so unique TCR beta chains, 9.5 million to 12 million of which were shared by at least two donors. Raw reads were error-corrected and collapsed into unique sequences by a nearest-neighbor algorithm in which closely related sequences were merged to remove PCR and sequencing errors. CDR3 sequences were aligned to IMGT reference sequences to assign V, D and J gene segments. For a sequence to be retained, at least a six-nucleotide match to both a V gene segment and a J gene segment was required. A rearrangement was called productive if the CDR3 had no stop codons and remained in frame with V and J, and every other rearrangement was called non-productive. CDR3 was defined according to IMGT convention as the region running from the second conserved V-encoded cysteine to the conserved J-encoded phenylalanine. Sequences without an unambiguous match to a single V gene segment were excluded from the earlier analysis of almost 600 of the donors. In an earlier analysis of roughly 600 of the donors, a V segment was called functional when productive rearrangements were above 56.7%, and segregating when the standard deviation between donors exceeded 5%. A statistical classification framework was developed to diagnose cytomegalovirus status using the catalog of TCR beta chain sequences. A later analysis assigned V and J genes by comparing TCR nucleotide sequences with IMGT/GENE-DB human TR gene sequences. In a later analysis, CDR3 sequences and most-parsimonious VDJ recombination scenarios were assigned using the TCRdist pipeline. In a later analysis, every TCR beta chain was defined by the combination of its CDR3 amino acid sequence and its V-gene family, and reads without a unique V-gene family were dropped. A later analysis removed 592 highly shared, low-generation-probability nucleotide sequences to deal with suspected cross-contamination and a sequencing artifact. In a later analysis, a clonal expansion index for each public chain was calculated from normalized within-repertoire ranks of inferred template counts. Generation probabilities in a later analysis came from a VDJ recombination model fitted to out-of-frame rearrangements, and those results were checked against IGoR. Hypergeometric tests were used in a later analysis to score TCR-TCR, TCR-HLA and TCR-CMV co-occurrence, with a repertoire-size bias correction applied to the TCR pairs. In a later analysis, false discovery rates were estimated by permuting HLA or CMV assignments 20 times. In a later analysis, co-occurring TCRs were grouped using DBSCAN, with TCRdist sequence similarity added in when clustering inside HLA-allele-positive subsets. Repertoires with fewer than 30,000 or more than 120,000 public chains were left out of co-occurrence clustering, as were five repertoires with anomalous nucleotide sharing. Entries here come from immuneACCESS through TCRdb and include only in-frame sequences with V and J called. Some clones fail to appear in such tables; in the studies checked, an unresolved V gene covers under half of the shortfall, and the cause of the remainder is unknown. D and trimming were read from the DNA, whereas the V and J calls and clone size are those reported in that table. The sample has some 110,000 clones on record, approximately 75% of them singletons. Around 5% of the sample rests with the top ten.

The research as a whole found: In a later analysis, more than 15,000 TCR beta sequences were associated with specific HLA alleles at a false discovery rate of 0.05. The authors suggested that the approach could potentially be extended to other disease states and immunological phenotypes. Sequencing depth was assumed to be roughly uniform across donors in the presence/absence analyses, though that assumption may not hold. Cytomegalovirus status was reported to be diagnosed by the classifier with high specificity and sensitivity in both the original and validation cohorts. Because the 87-base-pair reads could not distinguish some IMGT-functional V segments, including TRBV6-2 and TRBV6-3, those segments were excluded. A later analysis found that HLA-associated TCR beta chains were more clonally expanded and had lower generation probabilities than equally common non-associated chains. Because counts were too low, roughly 18 rarely observed V segments, including chromosome 9 orphons, were left out of the earlier analysis of 500 to 650 of the donors. The study gave a list of under 200 TCR beta chains associated with cytomegalovirus. Because some donors lacked HLA typing at each locus, the association tests relied only on the typed subset. Broadly in line with IMGT annotations, most TCR beta V segments showed up in productive rearrangements about 90% or about 30% of the time in an earlier analysis of several hundred of the donors. Compared with the roughly 710-donor mean, donors in an Asian-associated ancestry cluster had fewer N-insertions in productive TCRs, according to a later genetic analysis. A later analysis found that most CMV-associated TCR beta chains appeared HLA-restricted, with HLA associations seemingly driven largely by CMV exposure. In a later genetic analysis, a missense DCLRE1C variant was associated with V-gene and J-gene trimming of TCR beta chains, and the association was replicated in an independent cohort. A few of the identified cytomegalovirus-associated TCR beta chains were confirmed in vitro to be specific for cytomegalovirus antigens. Linkage disequilibrium might explain the correlated functional status among segregating V segments, but an unknown experimental factor could not be ruled out. For the cohort, immune exposure information was limited to CMV serostatus. The cohort was sequenced for TCR beta chains only, and without alpha or paired-chain data the features that could be detected were limited. Several of the top co-occurrence clusters appeared to be linked to parvovirus B19, influenza, CMV and Epstein-Barr virus, according to a later analysis. The sequencing pipeline was judged likely to have produced a cluster of highly shared sequence variants as a technical artifact. When HLA alleles, especially DR and DQ, strongly co-occurred, TCR associations were difficult to assign to individual alleles. A later analysis found that TCR association rates varied across HLA loci, with DRB1 alleles showing the most associated TCRs and HLA-C alleles the fewest. A further reported finding was that TCR beta sequences accurately predicted the HLA-A and HLA-B alleles for most subjects in the first cohort. Across donors, most TCR sequences were observed very rarely, whereas some public TCRs were present in many individuals.

The rearranged segments are TRBV18 and TRBJ2-6; no D gene is confidently identified. This clonotype was sampled from a man in his fifties in good health and CMV-seropositive. The material sequenced was PBMCs. The nucleotides read TGTGCCAGCTCACCGACGGGTTCTGGGGCCAACGTCCTGACTTTC. Translated, this gives CASSPTGSGANVLTF.